One sample yielded the 23 T cell receptor beta chains listed below, sequenced in a study of T cell repertoires in cytomegalovirus infection (dated by TCRdb to the late 2010s). Antigen specificity for these receptors is unknown. This sample's treatment or condition label indicates: in vitro stimulation with specific CMV peptide epitopes to enrich CMV-specific T cells. The sequencing machine was an Illumina HiSeq 1500. TCRdb handled the public reads itself, with Q25 trimming in fastp and clone calling in MiXCR, and kept productive beta chains. Merged by CDR3 protein, the rows form single entries marked with the most common genes and DNA. This sample is represented by hundreds of thousands of distinct CDR3 sequences; 33% of them were singletons. 17% of the sample is taken by the ten largest. Sequencing used cultured PBMCs, obtained from culture after CMV antigen stimulation. These receptors originate from a human donor in good health (CMV status not recorded). Some clones in this sample may be carry-over from other donors' samples.

This clonotype was found a few times. This sequence joins TRBV27 and TRBJ2-5; 11 nucleotides align to TRBD1. Trimming took 6 bases from V and 5 from J; bases not matched to a gene: 5. This CDR3 region has 14 residues. CDR1 and CDR2 from the germline V gene are MNHEY and SMNVEV (reference sequence). The CDR3 is CASRGQGARETQYF. The CDR3 nucleotides are TGTGCCAGCAGAGGACAGGGGGCTCGGGAGACCCAGTACTTC.

The chain links TRBV7-4 to TRBJ1-6, with 8 bases lining up with TRBD1. V shed 5 bases and J 5 bases; nucleotides not matched to a gene: 8. The CDR3 contains 16 residues. Germline V lookup: CDR1 SGHVT, CDR2 SQSDAQ. The CDR3 is CASSSNRDRHNSPLHF. CDR3 nucleotide sequence: TGTGCCAGCAGCAGTAACCGGGACAGGCATAATTCACCCCTCCACTTT.

This clonotype was found a few times. The chain links TRBV7-2 to TRBJ2-7, with 11 bases fitting TRBD1. The germline gives CDR1 SGHTA, CDR2 FQGNSA. Unmatched junction bases numbered 5, after V lost 5 bases and J lost 5 bases. CDR3 length equals 14 residues. In nucleotides, the CDR3 is TGTGCCAGCAGCCAGGGACAGGGGGACAACGAGCAGTACTTC. Protein sequence: CASSQGQGDNEQYF.

Remarks on this clonotype: The junction departs from the called germline gene at one end, perhaps through a read error. The V gene is TRBV7-2, the J gene TRBJ2-1; no definite D call. Germline V gives CDR1 SGHTA, CDR2 FQGNSA. CDR3 length: 12 residues. The CDR3 DNA reads as TGTGCCAGCAGCTTAGAGTCCGGTGAGCAGGTCTTC. Translated, it gives CASSLESGEQVF.

This clonotype was seen ten or more times. The V call is TRBV28, the J call TRBJ2-2; 7 bases agree with TRBD2. Germline V gene data show CDR1 as MDHEN and CDR2 as SYDVKM. The CDR3 loop spans 14 amino acids. The trim removed 4 bases at V and 4 bases at J, leaving 3 bases unmatched. The CDR3 loop is CASSSGLVTGELFF. The CDR3 DNA is TGTGCCAGCAGTTCCGGACTAGTCACCGGGGAGCTGTTTTTT.

This clonotype was counted between two and nine times. V and J are TRBV7-9 and TRBJ1-4; no definite D call. The CDR3 runs 16 residues. Germline V gives CDR1 SEHNR, CDR2 FQNEAQ (reference sequence). V was pared by 1 base and J by 5 bases, with 14 bases between. The CDR3 nucleotides are TGTGCCAGCAGCTTAGGCTTCGTCGTAGGGAATGAAAAACTGTTTTTT. The encoded protein is CASSLGFVVGNEKLFF.

V and J are TRBV28 and TRBJ2-7, with D perhaps TRBD1 or TRBD2 (6 bases each). The germline V gene has CDR1 MDHEN and CDR2 SYDVKM. The CDR3 loop spans 15 amino acids. The V and J ends lost 10 bases and 2 bases respectively, with 21 bases between them. The CDR3 coding sequence is TGTGCCACCGTTGAGGGGGGCGCGGGGACCTACGAGCAGTACTTC. Encoded protein: CATVEGGAGTYEQYF. The complete variable domain, with remaining parts taken from reference TRBV28 and TRBJ2-7, reads DVKVTQSSRYLVKRTGEKVFLECVQDMDHENMFWYRQDPGLGLRLIYFSYDVKMKEKGDIPEGYSVSREKKERFSLILESASTNQTSMYLCATVEGGAGTYEQYFGPGTRLTVT.

The chain has TRBV6-6 and TRBJ2-5; a weak D match, TRBD2 (6 bases). Germline CDR1 and CDR2: MNHNY and SVGAGI (reference sequence). CDR3 length: 13 amino acids. V was cut by 7 bases and J by 5 bases, with 14 bases left in between. The CDR3 sequence is CASTLAGRETQYF. In DNA, the CDR3 is TGTGCCAGCACCTTGGCTGGGAGGGAGACCCAGTACTTC.

This clonotype was detected only a few times. The rearrangement uses TRBV20-1 and TRBJ2-3; tentative D call: TRBD2 (5 bases). Deletions cut 1 base from V and 6 bases from J, with 17 bases between. The CDR3 runs 15 residues. The V gene's germline CDR1 is DFQATT and CDR2 SNEGSKA (reference sequence). The CDR3 DNA is TGCAGTGCTAGAGTCCCAGCGGCATTTTCTGATACGCAGTATTTT. It codes for CSARVPAAFSDTQYF.

The CDR3 DNA is TGTGCCAGCTCAGGGCGGGAGGAGCAGTACTTC. It specifies CASSGREEQYF. The gene calls are TRBV18 and TRBJ2-7; TRBD2 matches at 7 bases. The CDR3 runs 11 residues. From germline, CDR1 is KGHSH and CDR2 LQKENI. V lost 5 bases and J lost 7; bases outside the gene matches: 2.

This clonotype appeared many times. CDR3 in amino acids: CASSLSRTSGQETQYF. The CDR3 coding sequence is TGTGCCAGCAGCTTGTCCAGGACTAGCGGGCAAGAGACCCAGTACTTC. The J gene is TRBJ2-5, the V gene TRBV11-2; 11 bases agree with TRBD2. V dropped 3 bases and J dropped 2; count of bases not matched to a gene: 5. Per the germline V gene, CDR1 is SGHAT and CDR2 is FQNNGV. This CDR3 is built from 16 residues.

J is TRBJ2-3 and V is TRBV6-6; D unclear. Germline V gene data show CDR1 as MNHNY and CDR2 as SVGAGI (reference sequence). Trimming stripped 1 base from V and 4 bases from J, with 9 bases between. The CDR3 is 14 amino acids. In nucleotides, the CDR3 is TGTGCCAGCAGTTACTTACCGAATGCAGATACGCAGTATTTT. It codes for CASSYLPNADTQYF.

This clonotype showed up just a few times. This chain joins TRBV28 and TRBJ2-7, with D possibly being TRBD1 (6 bases). Germline CDR1 and CDR2: MDHEN and SYDVKM. CDR3 length: 14 amino acids. Trimming cost V 8 bases and J 0 bases, with 14 bases left between them. The CDR3 here is CASRDRFSSYEQYF. The DNA of the CDR3 is TGTGCCAGCCGTGACAGGTTTAGCTCCTACGAGCAGTACTTC.

The chain recombines TRBV7-9 with TRBJ2-3; 9 nucleotides agree with TRBD1. The CDR3 totals 13 residues. Germline V lookup: CDR1 SEHNR, CDR2 FQNEAQ (reference sequence). J gave up 8 bases and V 4 bases, and 4 bases lay outside the gene matches. CDR3 in amino acids: CASSSQGAVTQYF. The CDR3 DNA follows: TGTGCCAGCAGCTCACAGGGGGCTGTTACGCAGTATTTT.

This sequence joins TRBV12-3 or TRBV12-4 and TRBJ1-1; TRBD1 might be the D (5 bases). Deletions cut 4 bases from V and 3 bases from J, with 15 bases between. This CDR3 spans 15 amino acids. CDR3 nucleotide sequence: TGTGCCAGCAGTTCTCTTAAGGGGAGGGACACTGAAGCTTTCTTT. Its translation is CASSSLKGRDTEAFF.

The genes are TRBV20-1 and TRBJ2-3; tentatively, D is TRBD2 (7 bases). This CDR3 has 15 residues. From germline, CDR1 is DFQATT and CDR2 SNEGSKA (reference sequence). Trimming took 3 bases from V and 4 from J, leaving 17 bases between them. CDR3 DNA: TGCAGTGCTAGCCCAGGGGCGGGAGTAGCAGATACGCAGTATTTT. Protein product: CSASPGAGVADTQYF.

The gene calls are TRBV24-1 and TRBJ2-4; 7 nucleotides line up with TRBD1. The CDR3 extends over 15 amino acids. Germline CDR1 is KGHDR and CDR2 is SFDVKD. V lost 2 bases, J lost 8 bases, and 8 bases stayed unmatched. This chain's CDR3 is CATSDSTGDRDIQYF. The CDR3 DNA reads as TGTGCCACCAGTGATTCTACAGGGGATAGGGACATTCAGTACTTC.

This clonotype was observed a handful of times. The V call is TRBV28, the J call TRBJ1-2, with TRBD1 identical over 7 bases. Germline trimming cut 6 bases from V and 5 bases from J; bases unmatched to any gene: 9. The CDR3 is made up of 14 amino acids. Germline V gene lookup returns CDR1 MDHEN and CDR2 SYDVKM. In DNA form, the CDR3 reads TGTGCCAGCAGCCATGGGACAGAGCCTTATGGCTACACCTTC. As protein: CASSHGTEPYGYTF.

This clonotype was counted only a few times. The chain is built from TRBV7-8 and TRBJ1-1; D is undetermined. Germline V CDR1 and CDR2: SGHVS, FQNEAQ. Trimming removed 5 bases at V and 6 bases at J, with 10 bases between. The CDR3 is 12 amino acids. In nucleotides, the CDR3 is TGTGCCAGCAGCGTCATCGGCCCTGAAGCTTTCTTT. Its translation: CASSVIGPEAFF. The whole variable domain, remainder taken from reference TRBV7-8 and TRBJ1-1, is GAGVSQSPRYKVAKRGQDVALRCDPISGHVSLFWYQQALGQGPEFLTYFQNEAQLDKSGLPSDRFFAERPEGSVSTLKIQRTQQEDSAVYLCASSVIGPEAFFGQGTRLTVV.

This clonotype was seen a few times. The chain joins TRBV28 to TRBJ1-1, with D possibly matching TRBD1 (6 bases). The germline V gene has CDR1 MDHEN and CDR2 SYDVKM. The CDR3 has 16 amino acids. The ends were cut back, 3 bases at V and 0 bases at J, with 14 bases in the middle. The CDR3 sequence: CASSLGTGYVNTEAFF. DNA of the CDR3: TGTGCCAGCAGTTTGGGAACAGGGTACGTGAACACTGAAGCTTTCTTT.

This clonotype has a handful of counts. This chain links TRBV11-3 with TRBJ2-3; D not resolved. The CDR3 spans 13 residues. Germline lookup yields CDR1 SGHNT and CDR2 YENEEA. V was trimmed by 1 base and J by 7 bases, leaving 9 bases between them. The DNA of the CDR3 is TGTGCCAGCAGCTTAGGTGGATCCAATACGCAGTATTTT. Translation: CASSLGGSNTQYF.

V and J are TRBV5-6 and TRBJ1-5; D is unresolved. Trimming took 5 bases from V and 2 from J, leaving 11 bases between them. Germline loops: CDR1 SGHDT, CDR2 YYEEEE. The CDR3 covers 14 residues. The CDR3 reads CASSSEGGNQPQHF. The CDR3 nucleotides read TGTGCCAGCAGTTCGGAGGGAGGCAATCAGCCCCAGCATTTT.

The V call is TRBV6-6, the J call TRBJ1-5; no reliable D call. Germline CDR1 and CDR2: MNHNY and SVGAGI (reference sequence). The CDR3 extends over 17 amino acids. Trimming left V 0 bases short and J 1 base short, with 13 bases between. The CDR3 region is CASSYSGRPISNQPQHF. CDR3 DNA: TGTGCCAGCAGTTACTCGGGCCGACCGATAAGCAATCAGCCCCAGCATTTT.